This is a list of T cell receptor beta chains from one sample in a study of vaccination effects on CD4 cells after COVID-19. Method: immunoSEQ multiplex PCR; TCRdb's copy keeps in-frame clones and lacks some. The sample consists of about 26,000 clones, nearly 80% of them appearing once. The antigens these receptors bind are not known. Source: CD4+ T cells from PBMCs cultured with SARS-CoV-2 spike peptides, taken after COVID-19 vaccination. These TCRs come from a human donor who received a COVID-19 vaccine. Some clones in this sample may be carry-over from other donors' samples. Both conserved end residues are part of each CDR3. A D gene is named only where the DNA matches it firmly. Clone size is given for some rows only: seen once, a few or many times, or a class if the clone is expanded.

d_call clone_size j_call v_call cdr3_nt cdr3_aa
- - TRBJ2-1 TRBV9 TGTGCCAGCAGCGAACCGAATGAGCAGTTCTTC CASSEPNEQFF
TRBD1 - TRBJ1-2 TRBV5-6 TGTGCCAGCAGCCCAAGGTCCGGGACAGGTCATGGCTACACCTTC CASSPRSGTGHGYTF
- - TRBJ2-5 TRBV5-1 TGCGCCAGCAGCTTGCAGGAGGGGCGCATTGGGACCCAGTACTTC CASSLQEGRIGTQYF
- - TRBJ2-1 TRBV6-4 TGTGCCAGCAGTTTCCAGCCGGGGGCGTACAATGAGCAGTTCTTC CASSFQPGAYNEQFF
TRBD1 - TRBJ1-2 TRBV7-2 TGTGCCAGCAGCTCTGACAGGGTCGCTAGTGGCTACACCTTC CASSSDRVASGYTF
- few TRBJ1-6 TRBV4-2 TGTGCCAGCAGCCAACTATTAGAGCCGAGGGCTAATTCACCCCTCCACTTT CASSQLLEPRANSPLHF
TRBD1 once TRBJ1-1 TRBV7-9 TGTGCCAGCAGCCGATTGGGACAGATGAACACTGAAGCTTTCTTT CASSRLGQMNTEAFF
- few TRBJ1-3 TRBV28 TGTGCCAGCAGTTTAGAGGGGCAGGGCTCTGGAAACACCATATATTTT CASSLEGQGSGNTIYF
- - TRBJ1-2 TRBV7-9 TGTGCCAGCAGATCAGGAACAGCTAACTATGGCTACACCTTC CASRSGTANYGYTF
- few TRBJ1-2 TRBV5-5 TGTGCCAGCAGCTTGAGAGCAGCAGGAAATTTCTATGGCTACACCTTC CASSLRAAGNFYGYTF
- - TRBJ1-2 TRBV6-5 TGTGCCAGCAGTTACTCGACAGTAGCTAACTATGGCTACACCTTC CASSYSTVANYGYTF
- - TRBJ2-5 TRBV27 TGTGCCAGCAGTGACAGGACTATTCAAGAGACCCAGTACTTC CASSDRTIQETQYF
- - TRBJ1-2 TRBV5-6 TGTGCCAGCAGCGCTCCAGGGGCAGGTCGTGGCTACACCTTC CASSAPGAGRGYTF
- - TRBJ1-1 TRBV20-1 TGCAGTGCTACTGAAGGTGTGAACACTGAAGCTTTCTTT CSATEGVNTEAFF
TRBD1 - TRBJ2-6 TRBV28 TGTGCCAGCAGCCCGGGACGAAGGGACAGGGCATTATCTGGGGCCAACGTCCTGACTTTC CASSPGRRDRALSGANVLTF
TRBD2 - TRBJ2-2 TRBV15 TGTGCCACCAGCAGAGACGAGCGGGGGAGAACCGGGGAGCTGTTTTTT CATSRDERGRTGELFF
TRBD2 - TRBJ2-3 TRBV7-6 TGTGCCAGCAGCGTCGTCCTAGCGGGGGTCCCAGATACGCAGTATTTT CASSVVLAGVPDTQYF
TRBD1 few TRBJ1-3 TRBV5-4 TGTGCCAGCAGCTTACCGAAGGGGGCGGGAAACACCATATATTTT CASSLPKGAGNTIYF
- - TRBJ1-5 TRBV18 TGTGCCAGCACCACTAATAGCAATCAGCCCCAGCATTTT CASTTNSNQPQHF
TRBD2 - TRBJ2-5 TRBV3-1/TRBV3-2 TGTGCCAGCAGCCCTCGGCCATGGGGGGGCCAAGAGACCCAGTACTTC CASSPRPWGGQETQYF
- - TRBJ1-2 TRBV28 TGTGCCAGCAGGATTCCGGGACCCGGAGATTCGTATGGCTACACCTTC CASRIPGPGDSYGYTF
- - TRBJ2-2 TRBV19 TGTGCCAGTAGTATAGCCCTCAGGGGTTTCACCGGGGAGCTGTTTTTT CASSIALRGFTGELFF
- - TRBJ2-3 TRBV4-1 TGCGCCAGCAGCCAAGAAGCCACAGCCGCAAGCACAGATACGCAGTATTTT CASSQEATAASTDTQYF
TRBD1 large TRBJ1-1 TRBV5-6 TGTGCCAGCAGCTTCCGGGACAGGGGCCCTAGTAACACTGAAGCTTTCTTT CASSFRDRGPSNTEAFF
- - TRBJ2-2 TRBV7-2 TGTGCCAGCAGCGGATTGAACAAGAACACCGGGGAGCTGTTTTTT CASSGLNKNTGELFF
- - TRBJ1-1 TRBV2 TGTGCCAGCAGTGGGGGGACATCAGCTTTCTTT CASSGGTSAFF
- - TRBJ2-2 TRBV7-3 TGTGCCAGCAGCTTAAACCATAACACCGGGGAGCTGTTTTTT CASSLNHNTGELFF
TRBD1 - TRBJ1-1 TRBV12-3/TRBV12-4 TGTGCCACGAGCCCGGACAGGGTGTCTCCGGCTTTCTTT CATSPDRVSPAFF
- - TRBJ2-2 TRBV6-4 TGTGCCAGCAGTGATCGCCACACCGGGGAGCTGTTTTTT CASSDRHTGELFF
- few TRBJ1-5 TRBV3-1/TRBV3-2 TGTGCCAGCAGCCAAGGGGACTCGGGGCGTCAGCCCCAGCATTTT CASSQGDSGRQPQHF
TRBD2 - TRBJ2-3 TRBV18 TGTGCCAGCTCACCGGGACTAACAGATACGCAGTATTTT CASSPGLTDTQYF
- once TRBJ2-2 TRBV6-2/TRBV6-3 TGTGCCAGCAGTTACTCAGGGGCTCGGAGGAGCACCGGGGAGCTGTTTTTT CASSYSGARRSTGELFF
- - TRBJ1-3 TRBV3-1/TRBV3-2 TGTGCCAGCAGCCCCCGTGGGGGAAACACCATATATTTT CASSPRGGNTIYF
- - TRBJ2-5 TRBV6-5 TGTGCCAGCAACTCAGGGGAGGAGACCCAGTACTTC CASNSGEETQYF
- - TRBJ1-1 TRBV9 TGTGCCAGCAGCGTAGAAGAAGGGGACGGGAACACTGAAGCTTTCTTT CASSVEEGDGNTEAFF
- - TRBJ1-1 TRBV7-9 TGTGCCAGCAGCTTGGGGGGGAGGGGAGGGAACACTGAAGCTTTCTTT CASSLGGRGGNTEAFF
TRBD1 few TRBJ1-5 TRBV2 TGTGCCAGCAGACAGGGGGCGAGTCAGCCCCAGCATTTT CASRQGASQPQHF
TRBD2 - TRBJ2-6 TRBV18 TGTGCCAGCTCACCTCTAGCGGGGAATGGGGCCAACGTCCTGACTTTC CASSPLAGNGANVLTF
- - TRBJ2-3 TRBV5-1 TGCGCCAGCAGCTTGGGTGGGGGCACAGATACGCAGTATTTT CASSLGGGTDTQYF
- few TRBJ1-2 TRBV10-3 TGTGCCATCAGGGATTCGGGACGACAGAACTATGGCTACACCTTC CAIRDSGRQNYGYTF
- - TRBJ2-5 TRBV7-2 TGTGCCAGCAGCCCTCCGAGCGTGGAGACCCAGTACTTC CASSPPSVETQYF
TRBD1 - TRBJ2-1 TRBV10-1 TGCGCCAGCAGCCGGGACAGGGGCTACAATGAGCAGTTCTTC CASSRDRGYNEQFF
TRBD1 - TRBJ2-2 TRBV5-5 TGTGCCAGCAGCTTGGCGGCGACAGGGGGGTCCGGGGAGCTGTTTTTT CASSLAATGGSGELFF
- once TRBJ2-6 TRBV5-1 TGCGCCAGCAGCTCCGAACCTGTCAGCTCTGGGGCCAACGTCCTGACTTTC CASSSEPVSSGANVLTF
- - TRBJ1-5 TRBV19 TGTGCCAGTAGTACGCAGAGGTCTCAGCCCCAGCATTTT CASSTQRSQPQHF
TRBD2 - TRBJ2-5 TRBV3-1/TRBV3-2 TGTGCCAGCAGCCTCGCGCAGCGGGGGGGGGAGACCCAGTACTTC CASSLAQRGGETQYF
TRBD1 once TRBJ1-2 TRBV4-1 TGCGCCAGCAGCCAAGATTGGGGACAGCCTAACTATGGCTACACCTTC CASSQDWGQPNYGYTF
TRBD1 - TRBJ1-2 TRBV5-1 TGCGCCAGCAGCTTGGACAGGGGGAACTATGGCTACACCTTC CASSLDRGNYGYTF
- - TRBJ2-3 TRBV6-5 TGTGCCAGCACGGGTCTGGATACGCAGTATTTT CASTGLDTQYF
- - TRBJ1-4 TRBV5-1 TGCGCCAGCAGCCCGGGACCAAACTTCGAAAAACTGTTTTTT CASSPGPNFEKLFF
- - TRBJ2-3 TRBV5-4 TGTGCCAGCAGCAATCTGTATGCGGCTAGCAGCACAGATACGCAGTATTTT CASSNLYAASSTDTQYF
- few TRBJ1-2 TRBV7-3 TGTGCCAGCAGCGACGGAAGGGATAGAGGCTACACCTTC CASSDGRDRGYTF